A single sample gave rise to the 6 T cell receptor beta chains below, sequenced in a study of T cells in localized non-small cell lung cancer (dated by TCRdb to 2020 to 2021). Library prep was done by the immunoSEQ multiplex PCR assay. TCRdb carries this immuneACCESS record with in-frame sequences only. Its versions omit some clonotypes, under half of them owing to an unresolved V gene in the studies checked, with the rest unexplained. The sample has 1,500 to 2,000 clones on record, roughly 36% of them singletons. The ten top clones hold about an eighth of the sample. Material: normal lung tissue next to the tumor, obtained before any cancer treatment. The receptors were sampled from a male donor aged 60 or over with stage III squamous cell lung carcinoma.

This chain joins TRBV11-3 and TRBJ2-6; D is uncertain. The CDR3 is made up of 15 amino acids. The V and J ends lost 1 base and 0 bases respectively, with 4 bases between them. In germline, CDR1 is SGHNT, CDR2 YENEEA. CDR3 residues: CASSLVLSGANVLTF. CDR3 nucleotides: TGTGCCAGCAGCTTAGTCCTCTCTGGGGCCAACGTCCTGACTTTC.

The genes are TRBV6-8 and TRBJ1-2; a possible D gene is TRBD1 (5 bases). Germline V lookup: CDR1 MNHGY, CDR2 SAAAGT. Between the trimmed V and J ends, which lost 5 bases and 8 bases, there was a span of 15 bases. The CDR3 is made up of 13 amino acids. The CDR3 bases are TGTGCCAGCAGTGGTGGCAGGGAGGACGGCTACACCTTC. As protein: CASSGGREDGYTF.

In this sample, this clone turned up a few times. The rearrangement joins TRBV30 to TRBJ2-1; 12 bases align to TRBD2. The CDR3 has 15 residues. CDR1 GTSNPN and CDR2 SVGIG come from the germline V gene (reference sequence). The junction had 8 bases not matched to a gene; V was cut back by 1 base and J by 10 bases. The CDR3 loop is CAWSAQLAGGREQFF. For the CDR3, the DNA is TGTGCCTGGAGTGCCCAGCTAGCGGGGGGGCGAGAGCAGTTCTTC.

This chain connects TRBV19 to TRBJ2-1; 7 bases fit TRBD1. The CDR3 is 15 amino acids. J was trimmed by 4 bases and V by 0 bases; bases with no gene match: 3. Germline CDR1 and CDR2: LNHDA and SQIVND (reference sequence). CDR3 sequence (DNA): TGTGCCAGTAGTATAGAGGGACAGAGGTACAATGAGCAGTTCTTC. Encoded protein: CASSIEGQRYNEQFF. The full variable domain, rest sourced from reference TRBV19 and TRBJ2-1, is DGGITQSPKYLFRKEGQNVTLSCEQNLNHDAMYWYRQDPGQGLRLIYYSQIVNDFQKGDIAEGYSVSREKKESFPLTVTSAQKNPTAFYLCASSIEGQRYNEQFFGPGTRLTVL.

This clone was seen only a few times. V usage is TRBV11-3 and J usage is TRBJ1-2, with a weak D call TRBD1 (6 bases). V dropped 4 bases and J dropped 8 bases, with 26 bases sitting between them. CDR1 SGHNT and CDR2 YENEEA come from the germline V gene. This CDR3 has 17 amino acids. The CDR3 spells CASSSPAGATFLGGYTF. CDR3 sequence (DNA): TGTGCCAGCAGCTCCCCCGCAGGGGCGACTTTTTTGGGGGGCTACACCTTC.

This clone was detected only a few times. The CDR3 sequence: CASSQNRGGNQPQHF. In DNA, the CDR3 is TGCGCCAGCAGCCAGAATCGAGGAGGCAATCAGCCCCAGCATTTT. This sequence joins TRBV1 and TRBJ1-5. TRBV1 counts as a pseudogene. CDR3 length: 15 residues.